The TCR beta chain under discussion was sequenced for a study of vaccination effects on CD4 cells after COVID-19. On the study more broadly: Each participant received a vaccine that was either BNT162b2 or mRNA-1273, given as two doses. Cultivation was performed at about 1.8 million PBMC per well with roughly 10 IU/ml IL-2 and around 10 ug/ml peptides added.

This clone was counted once. The antigen remains unidentified. Profiled with immunoSEQ multiplex PCR; TCRdb holds only in-frame clones, not every one. The sample consists of around 46,000 clones, approximately 61% of them appearing once. Whole-study results and caveats: Marked clonal contraction was seen in infection- and vaccine-induced clones late after vaccination.

The V and J ends lost 11 bases and 1 base respectively, with 11 bases between them. This CDR3 contains 13 residues. Per the germline V gene, CDR1 is LGHDT and CDR2 is YNNKEL (reference sequence). Culture lasted approximately 10 days before CD4+ T cell isolation. A half-medium replacement with IL-2 medium was carried out on days 3 and 7. The material was CD4+ T cells from PBMCs cultured without peptide, obtained before COVID-19 vaccination. The J gene is TRBJ2-2, the V gene TRBV3-1 (or the pseudogene TRBV3-2), with D maybe TRBD2 (6 bases). The source of this sequence is a human donor who received a COVID-19 vaccine. CDR3 amino acids: CAAGTLNTGELFF. In DNA form, the CDR3 reads TGTGCCGCGGGGACCTTGAACACCGGGGAGCTGTTTTTT.